Shown below are 24 T cell receptor beta chains from a single sample sequenced in a study of blood T cell repertoires in COVID-19. Repertoires were generated with immunoSEQ multiplex PCR, while TCRdb's copy carries only in-frame clones and drops some. The sample holds around 99,000 clones, less than 85% seen once. What was sequenced was peripheral blood. These receptors were collected from a woman aged 60-75 years with acute or convalescent COVID-19.

The genes are TRBV6-6 and TRBJ1-6, with D hard to call. The CDR3 has 11 amino acids. The ends were cut back, 6 bases at V and 14 bases at J, with 11 bases in the middle. In germline, CDR1 is MNHNY, CDR2 SVGAGI (reference sequence). The CDR3 region has the DNA TGTGCCAGCAGCGATGGGAGGGCCCTCCACTTT. Amino acids: CASSDGRALHF.

This clone was seen more than once but under ten times. V and J are TRBV28 and TRBJ1-1, with 7 bases aligning to TRBD1. From germline, CDR1 is MDHEN and CDR2 SYDVKM. This CDR3 has 14 amino acids. J lost 0 bases, V lost 7 bases, and 5 bases had no gene match. The CDR3 spells CASTGGLMNTEAFF. CDR3 sequence (DNA): TGTGCCAGCACAGGGGGACTCATGAACACTGAAGCTTTCTTT.

This chain joins TRBV27 and TRBJ1-3; tentatively, D is TRBD1 (5 bases). Trimming removed 6 bases at V and 3 bases at J, with 12 bases between. This CDR3 is 14 amino acids long. CDR1 MNHEY and CDR2 SMNVEV come from the germline V gene (reference sequence). The CDR3 DNA reads as TGTGCCAGCAGCCCGGGAGGGGTTGGAAACACCATATATTTT. Protein: CASSPGGVGNTIYF.

The chain combines TRBV21-1 with TRBJ2-5; whether TRBD1, the table's D call, matches the DNA was not checked. TRBV21-1 is noted as a pseudogene. This CDR3 region has 19 residues. This chain's CDR3 is CASSKRGGDRSLSRETQYF. Written as DNA, the CDR3 is TGTGCCAGCAGCAAAAGGGGGGGGGACAGGAGTTTATCTCGGGAGACCCAGTACTTC.

Only one count was recorded for this clone. The chain employs TRBV2 and TRBJ1-1, with D unclear. In germline, CDR1 is SNHLY, CDR2 FYNNEI. The CDR3 has 10 amino acids. V lost 7 bases and J lost 11, with 11 bases in between. The DNA of the CDR3 is TGTGCCAGCAATCAAGACGGGGCTTTCTTT. Translated: CASNQDGAFF.

The chain is built from TRBV6-5 and TRBJ2-7; TRBD2 might be the D (6 bases). Germline assignment: CDR1 MNHEY and CDR2 SVGAGI. The ends were cut back, 2 bases at V and 7 bases at J, with 18 bases in the middle. The CDR3 has 15 residues. The CDR3 DNA reads TGTGCCAGCAGTTACCGGGGGAACGGGCTTCGGGAGCAGTACTTC. As protein: CASSYRGNGLREQYF.

The chain combines TRBV4-3 with TRBJ1-2, with D hard to call. Trimming stripped 0 bases from V and 5 bases from J, with 10 bases between. The CDR3 is made up of 14 amino acids. Per the germline V gene, CDR1 is LGHNA and CDR2 is YSLEER. The CDR3 here is CASSQDNEGYGYTF. In DNA, the CDR3 is TGCGCCAGCAGCCAAGACAATGAGGGATATGGCTACACCTTC.

In its sample, this clone was seen once. CDR3 sequence: CATQDRGFFTEAFF. The DNA for the CDR3 is TGTGCCACCCAGGACAGGGGGTTTTTCACTGAAGCTTTCTTT. The J gene is TRBJ1-1, the V gene TRBV15; 10 bases line up with TRBD1. Germline CDR1 LNHNV, CDR2 YYDKDF (reference sequence). V lost 8 bases, J lost 4 bases, and 7 bases stayed unmatched. This CDR3 is built from 14 residues.

This clone was observed once. The chain recombines TRBV6-4 with TRBJ1-2; possible D gene TRBD1, 6 bases. The CDR3 is made up of 14 amino acids. From germline, CDR1 is MRHNA and CDR2 SNTAGT. V was clipped by 4 bases and J by 1 base, with 10 bases between them. In DNA, the CDR3 is TGTGCCAGCAGTGCAGGGGCCCATAACTATGGCTACACCTTC. Protein sequence: CASSAGAHNYGYTF.

V usage is TRBV5-1 and J usage is TRBJ2-5; D call uncertain. Per germline, CDR1 SGHRS and CDR2 YFSETQ. V shed 0 bases and J shed 3 bases, with 12 bases lying between them. CDR3 size: 15 residues. CDR3 DNA: TGCGCCAGCAGCTTGGCATCAGGTTGGGAAGAGACCCAGTACTTC. Translated: CASSLASGWEETQYF.

This clone has only a few counts. This rearrangement joins TRBV27 to TRBJ2-7, with 8 bases matching TRBD2. The CDR3 is 14 residues long. The germline V gene encodes CDR1 MNHEY and CDR2 SMNVEV (reference sequence). The junction had 5 bases not matched to a gene; V was cut back by 5 bases and J by 2 bases. The CDR3 region is CASSLAGRAYEQYF. The DNA of the CDR3 is TGTGCCAGCAGTCTGGCCGGGAGGGCCTACGAGCAGTACTTC.

The rearrangement uses TRBV28 and TRBJ2-5, with 9 bases aligning to TRBD2. Unmatched junction bases numbered 21, after V lost 6 bases and J lost 4 bases. CDR3 length: 19 residues. CDR1 and CDR2 from the germline V gene are MDHEN and SYDVKM. The CDR3 spells CASSYPLVLAGPLPETQYF. The CDR3 DNA reads TGTGCCAGCAGCTATCCGCTCGTACTAGCGGGTCCCCTGCCAGAGACCCAGTACTTC. Full variable domain (outside the CDR3, taken from reference TRBV28 and TRBJ2-5): DVKVTQSSRYLVKRTGEKVFLECVQDMDHENMFWYRQDPGLGLRLIYFSYDVKMKEKGDIPEGYSVSREKKERFSLILESASTNQTSMYLCASSYPLVLAGPLPETQYFGPGTRLLVL.

The rearrangement joins TRBV3-1 (or the pseudogene TRBV3-2) to TRBJ2-5; D remains ambiguous. CDR1 is LGHDT and CDR2 is YNNKEL in the germline V gene (reference sequence). Trimming cost V 1 base and J 5 bases, with 17 bases left between them. The CDR3 is 16 residues long. Written as DNA, the CDR3 is TGTGCCAGCAGCCAAGTGTCCGGGTTGCGGCGGGAGACCCAGTACTTC. Translation gives CASSQVSGLRRETQYF.

Here the CDR3 DNA reads TGTGCCAGCAGCCAAGAGGTGGGGGCGAACTATGGCTACACCTTC. Protein product: CASSQEVGANYGYTF. The chain has TRBV14 and TRBJ1-2; weak D call: TRBD1 (6 bases). V was pared by 0 bases and J by 2 bases, with 10 bases between. Germline CDR1 reads SGHDN; CDR2 reads FVKESK. This CDR3 region has 15 residues.

The chain recombines TRBV6-6 with TRBJ2-1; 10 bases are a match to TRBD2. CDR3 length: 14 residues. The V gene's germline CDR1 is MNHNY and CDR2 SVGAGI (reference sequence). V shed 10 bases, J shed 5 bases, and the junction held 8 bases outside the gene matches. CDR3 coding DNA: TGTGCCACCACAAGCGGGGGGGGAAACAATGAGCAGTTCTTC. Its protein product is CATTSGGGNNEQFF.

This clone was recorded once. The rearrangement uses TRBV7-3 and TRBJ2-7; no firm D call. CDR1 SGHTA and CDR2 FQGTGA come from the germline V gene. V was shortened by 6 bases and J by 2 bases, with 23 bases between the two germline ends. CDR3 size: 17 residues. CDR3 DNA: TGTGCCAGCAGTACCCGAAACGCGTATGATCCTCCCTACGAGCAGTACTTC. As protein: CASSTRNAYDPPYEQYF. Full variable domain (rest looked up from reference TRBV7-3 and TRBJ2-7): GAGVSQTPSNKVTEKGKYVELRCDPISGHTALYWYRQSLGQGPEFLIYFQGTGAADDSGLPNDRFFAVRPEGSVSTLKIQRTERGDSAVYLCASSTRNAYDPPYEQYFGPGTRLTVT.

The V and J genes are TRBV9 and TRBJ1-1, with TRBD1 matching 8 bases. The CDR3 has 16 amino acids. The germline gives CDR1 SGDLS, CDR2 YYNGEE. V lost 0 bases, J lost 0 bases, and 4 bases stayed unmatched. The CDR3 reads CASSVGAGGMNTEAFF. The CDR3 coding sequence is TGTGCCAGCAGCGTAGGAGCAGGGGGCATGAACACTGAAGCTTTCTTT.

In its sample, this clone was seen once. Compared with germline, one end of the junction differs, possibly owing to a read error. The CDR3 here is CASSLDPETRVRNTIYF. The CDR3 DNA reads TGTGCCAGCAGCCTAGACCCCGAGACTCGGGTACGAAACACCATATATTTT. V is TRBV11-2 and J is TRBJ1-3; D is unclear. Germline-derived CDR1 and CDR2 are SGHAT and FQNNGV. There are 17 residues in the CDR3.

This clone was seen once. The chain combines TRBV5-1 with TRBJ2-5, with TRBD2 matching 9 bases. V shed 2 bases, J shed 3 bases, and the junction held 5 bases outside the gene matches. Germline V gene lookup returns CDR1 SGHRS and CDR2 YFSETQ. CDR3 length equals 15 residues. In DNA form, the CDR3 reads TGCGCCAGCAGCTTTCGTAGCGGGGGAAAAGAGACCCAGTACTTC. Encoded protein: CASSFRSGGKETQYF.

The gene calls are TRBV28 and TRBJ1-6; 9 bases line up with TRBD1. V shed 3 bases, J shed 9 bases, and the junction held 3 bases outside the gene matches. Germline V CDR1 and CDR2: MDHEN, SYDVKM. The CDR3 is 14 residues long. DNA for the CDR3: TGTGCCAGCAGTTTGGCGACAGGGGGTTCACCCCTCCACTTT. This translates into CASSLATGGSPLHF.

This clone was seen more than once but under ten times. V gene TRBV12-3 or TRBV12-4 combines with J gene TRBJ1-5, with a tentative D call TRBD1 (5 bases). The CDR3 runs to 13 residues. Trimming cost V 4 bases and J 4 bases, with 8 bases left between them. CDR3 coding DNA: TGTGCCAGCAGTTCGACAGAGAATCAGCCCCAGCATTTT. It specifies CASSSTENQPQHF.

This sequence joins TRBV27 and TRBJ1-5; TRBD1 aligns across 9 bases. The ends lost 6 bases at V and 7 bases at J; junction bases unmatched: 10. Germline V gene lookup returns CDR1 MNHEY and CDR2 SMNVEV (reference sequence). There are 15 residues in the CDR3. CDR3 bases: TGTGCCAGCAGAACTGGAGGGACAGGGTTCCAGCCCCAGCATTTT. Protein: CASRTGGTGFQPQHF.

This sequence joins TRBV18 and TRBJ2-1, with no clear D. The V end lost 6 bases, the J end lost 8 bases, and 26 bases lay between the germline ends. This CDR3 has 17 amino acids. The V gene's germline CDR1 is KGHSH and CDR2 LQKENI. The CDR3 reads CASSPPASLAGNYEQFF. CDR3 bases: TGTGCCAGCTCGCCTCCGGCATCGTTAGCCGGTAACTATGAGCAGTTCTTC.

The gene calls are TRBV7-9 and TRBJ2-1; TRBD2 matches 9 bases. Trimming at V came to 5 bases and at J to 7 bases, leaving 18 bases not matched to a gene. The CDR3 spans 18 residues. Germline V lookup: CDR1 SEHNR, CDR2 FQNEAQ (reference sequence). In nucleotides, the CDR3 is TGTGCCAGCAGCCCTCTTTTGAGCGGGAGGAAAGAAGGAAATGAGCAGTTCTTC. The encoded protein is CASSPLLSGRKEGNEQFF. The full variable domain, rest sourced from reference TRBV7-9 and TRBJ2-1, is DTGVSQNPRHKITKRGQNVTFRCDPISEHNRLYWYRQTLGQGPEFLTYFQNEAQLEKSRLLSDRFSAERPKGSFSTLEIQRTEQGDSAMYLCASSPLLSGRKEGNEQFFGPGTRLTVL.